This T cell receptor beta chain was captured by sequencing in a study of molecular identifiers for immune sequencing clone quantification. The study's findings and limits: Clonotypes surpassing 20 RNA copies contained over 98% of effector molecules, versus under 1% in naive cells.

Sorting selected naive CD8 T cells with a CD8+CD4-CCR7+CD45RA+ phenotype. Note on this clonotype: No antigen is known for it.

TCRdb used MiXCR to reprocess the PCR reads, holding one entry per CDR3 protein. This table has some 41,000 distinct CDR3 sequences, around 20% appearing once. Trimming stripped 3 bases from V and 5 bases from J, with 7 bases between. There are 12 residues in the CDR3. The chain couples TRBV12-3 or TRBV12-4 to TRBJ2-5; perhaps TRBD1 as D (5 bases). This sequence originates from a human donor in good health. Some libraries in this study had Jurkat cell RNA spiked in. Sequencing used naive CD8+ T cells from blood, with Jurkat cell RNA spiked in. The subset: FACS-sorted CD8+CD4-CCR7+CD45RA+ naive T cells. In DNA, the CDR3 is TGTGCCAGCAGTTTGGGGCTGGAGACCCAGTACTTC. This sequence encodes CASSLGLETQYF.